This entry lists 14 T cell receptor beta chains sequenced from one sample in a study of response to subunit inactivated influenza vaccine. TCRdb processed the RT-PCR reads anew with MiXCR; each CDR3 protein has one entry. Of fewer than 200,000 distinct CDR3 sequences listed, around 9.2% are singletons. Sequenced here: non-naive T cells sorted from PBMCs, sampled on the day of vaccination. These receptor sequences come from a man in his forties or fifties who received an inactivated influenza vaccine.

This chain joins TRBV18 and TRBJ1-1; D not certain. The CDR3 is 14 residues long. Germline V gene lookup returns CDR1 KGHSH and CDR2 LQKENI. Trimming pared 2 bases from V and 4 bases from J, leaving 11 bases between. CDR3 sequence: CASSPGEGITEAFF. Here the CDR3 DNA reads TGTGCCAGCTCACCAGGGGAGGGAATCACTGAAGCTTTCTTT. The variable domain in full, with the rest retrieved from reference TRBV18 and TRBJ1-1, is NAGVMQNPRHLVRRRGQEARLRCSPMKGHSHVYWYRQLPEEGLKFMVYLQKENIIDESGMPKERFSAEFPKEGPSILRIQQVVRGDSAAYFCASSPGEGITEAFFGQGTRLTVV.

The chain combines TRBV28 with TRBJ1-2; 7 bases map to TRBD1. V lost 4 bases to trimming and J lost 0 bases; unmatched junction nucleotides: 11. Germline V gives CDR1 MDHEN, CDR2 SYDVKM. This CDR3 region has 17 residues. CDR3 sequence: CASSSFSAGTANYGYTF. The DNA of the CDR3 is TGTGCCAGCAGTTCCTTCTCTGCGGGGACAGCTAACTATGGCTACACCTTC.

In this sample, this clonotype turned up many times. The chain uses TRBV7-2 and TRBJ1-1, with 8 bases that match TRBD1. The V gene's germline CDR1 is SGHTA and CDR2 FQGNSA. J was trimmed by 7 bases and V by 4 bases; bases with no gene match: 5. The CDR3 runs to 13 residues. This CDR3 reads CASSSDRVNEAFF. CDR3 in DNA: TGTGCCAGCAGCTCGGACAGGGTAAATGAAGCTTTCTTT.

This clonotype was counted only a few times. This CDR3 is CASSLAPGGSYGYTF. In nucleotides, the CDR3 is TGTGCCAGCAGCTTAGCCCCGGGGGGGTCCTATGGCTACACCTTC. V usage is TRBV7-9 and J usage is TRBJ1-2; TRBD1 might be the D (5 bases). With 0 bases removed from V and 4 bases from J, the gap between germline ends came to 12 bases. The V gene's germline CDR1 is SEHNR and CDR2 FQNEAQ (reference sequence). This CDR3 comprises 15 residues.

V usage is TRBV7-2 and J usage is TRBJ2-5, with a tentative D call TRBD1 (5 bases). CDR3 size: 15 residues. The V gene's germline CDR1 is SGHTA and CDR2 FQGNSA. The V and J ends lost 1 base and 3 bases respectively, with 12 bases between them. DNA of the CDR3: TGTGCCAGCAGCTTAGTCGCGACAGAAAAAGAGACCCAGTACTTC. Encoded protein: CASSLVATEKETQYF.

This clonotype has ten or more counts. The gene calls are TRBV20-1 and TRBJ1-4; the D gene is possibly TRBD1 (5 bases). V was cut by 0 bases and J by 6 bases, with 14 bases left in between. The CDR3 is 15 residues long. CDR1 is DFQATT and CDR2 is SNEGSKA in the germline V gene (reference sequence). The CDR3 DNA is TGCAGTGCTAGAGATTTTGGTCAGGGAGATGAAAAACTGTTTTTT. It encodes CSARDFGQGDEKLFF.

The gene calls are TRBV15 and TRBJ1-6, with TRBD1 identical over 11 bases. The CDR3 has 17 amino acids. CDR1 is LNHNV and CDR2 is YYDKDF in the germline V gene (reference sequence). The ends lost 1 base at V and 7 bases at J; junction bases unmatched: 6. CDR3 bases: TGTGCCACCAGCAGAGGTGGACAGGGGGCTCGGAATTCACCCCTCCACTTT. This encodes CATSRGGQGARNSPLHF.

The chain carries TRBV13 and TRBJ1-3; D gene ambiguous. The CDR3 is made up of 13 amino acids. Trimming took off 4 bases at V and 1 base at J, with 5 bases between the two ends. Germline values: CDR1 PRHDT, CDR2 FYEKMQ (reference sequence). Written as DNA, the CDR3 is TGTGCCAGCAGCTATGGGTCTGGAAACACCATATATTTT. Translated, it gives CASSYGSGNTIYF.

The J gene is TRBJ2-7, the V gene TRBV6-1, with TRBD2 identical over 9 bases. Trimming cost V 4 bases and J 3 bases; bases outside gene matches: 1. In germline, CDR1 is MNHNS, CDR2 SASEGT. CDR3 size: 13 residues. The CDR3 sequence: CASSVAGVYEQYF. The DNA for the CDR3 is TGTGCCAGCAGTGTAGCGGGGGTCTACGAGCAGTACTTC.

In its sample, this clonotype was seen a few times. The chain couples TRBV28 to TRBJ1-6, with a weak D call TRBD1 (5 bases). Germline-derived CDR1 and CDR2 are MDHEN and SYDVKM. The CDR3 length is 15 residues. Trimming shortened V by 7 bases and J by 5 bases, and 15 bases separated the two germline ends. The CDR3 sequence: CASNSGDRDNSPLHF. DNA of the CDR3: TGTGCCAGCAACAGTGGCGACAGAGATAATTCACCCCTCCACTTT.

This clonotype was recorded at least ten times. The chain carries TRBV7-9 and TRBJ1-1; 10 bases line up with TRBD1. In germline, CDR1 is SEHNR, CDR2 FQNEAQ (reference sequence). V lost 3 bases, J lost 5 bases, and 6 bases stayed unmatched. This CDR3 contains 15 residues. In nucleotides, the CDR3 is TGTGCCAGCAGCTTGGACAGGGACAGGGGTACTGAAGCTTTCTTT. It specifies CASSLDRDRGTEAFF.

This chain links TRBV11-2 with TRBJ2-5; no reliable D call. Germline CDR1 is SGHAT and CDR2 is FQNNGV. The CDR3 spans 13 residues. The germline V and J ends were trimmed by 4 bases and 5 bases, with 11 bases remaining between them. DNA for the CDR3: TGTGCCAGCAGCTCCGGCCCTGGGGAGACCCAGTACTTC. Translated, it gives CASSSGPGETQYF.

The chain recombines TRBV27 with TRBJ2-3; D might be TRBD1 (6 bases). The CDR3 length is 15 residues. V was cut by 4 bases and J by 3 bases, with 14 bases left in between. CDR1 and CDR2 (germline): MNHEY, SMNVEV (reference sequence). The CDR3 sequence: CASSYQQGITDTQYF. The CDR3 bases are TGTGCCAGCAGTTACCAACAGGGAATTACAGATACGCAGTATTTT.

In regard to this clonotype: A much larger clone is a single base away; this may be a read error. V usage is TRBV20-1 and J usage is TRBJ1-1, with D perhaps matching TRBD1 (5 bases). The V and J ends lost 1 base and 4 bases respectively, with 10 bases between them. The CDR3 runs 13 residues. Germline loops: CDR1 DFQATT, CDR2 SNEGSKA (reference sequence). The CDR3 DNA is TGCAGTGCTAGAGGTGGGGGGACCACTGAAGCTTTCTTT. Its translation: CSARGGGTTEAFF.